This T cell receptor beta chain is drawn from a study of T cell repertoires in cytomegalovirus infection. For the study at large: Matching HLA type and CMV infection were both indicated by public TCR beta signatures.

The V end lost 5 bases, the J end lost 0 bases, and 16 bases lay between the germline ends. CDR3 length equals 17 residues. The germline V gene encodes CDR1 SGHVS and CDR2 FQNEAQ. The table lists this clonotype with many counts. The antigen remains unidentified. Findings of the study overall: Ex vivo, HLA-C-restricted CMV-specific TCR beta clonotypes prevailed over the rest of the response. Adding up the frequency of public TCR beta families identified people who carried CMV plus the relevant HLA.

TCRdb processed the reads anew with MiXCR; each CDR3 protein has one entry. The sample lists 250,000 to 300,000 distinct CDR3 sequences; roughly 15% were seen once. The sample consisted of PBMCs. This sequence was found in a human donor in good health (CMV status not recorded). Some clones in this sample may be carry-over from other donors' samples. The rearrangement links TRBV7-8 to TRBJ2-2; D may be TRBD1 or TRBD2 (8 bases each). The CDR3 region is CASSRGGTGANTGELFF. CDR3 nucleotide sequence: TGTGCCAGCAGCCGGGGGGGGACAGGCGCGAACACCGGGGAGCTGTTTTTT.